This TCR beta chain was sequenced in a study of T cell responses to AZD1222 COVID-19 vaccine. The study's findings and limits: Within unmutated variant regions lay the reported targets of nearly half of spike-specific TCRs. A mostly white British donor set with more females was recruited, and clonal diversity was possibly underestimated. Only after the peak T cell response were repertoires sampled.

There are 12 residues in the CDR3. CDR1 and CDR2 (germline): GTSNPN, SVGIG (reference sequence). Trimming cost V 8 bases and J 0 bases; bases outside gene matches: 2. Measured with immunoSEQ multiplex PCR; TCRdb has only the in-frame clones, and not every one. The sample has tens of thousands of clones, approximately 89% seen once. To note about this clone: Its antigen is unknown.

The sequencing used peripheral blood, collected 28 days after the second AZD1222 dose. This receptor was taken from an adult who received the AZD1222 COVID-19 vaccine. The genes are TRBV30 and TRBJ2-3; TRBD2 matches 7 bases. CDR3 coding DNA: TGTGCCAGCGGGGCAAGCACAGATACGCAGTATTTT. Translating it yields CASGASTDTQYF. Full variable domain (remainder filled in from reference TRBV30 and TRBJ2-3): SQTIHQWPATLVQPVGSPLSLECTVEGTSNPNLYWYRQAAGRGLQLLFYSVGIGQISSEVPQNLSASRPQDRQFILSSKKLLLSDSGFYLCASGASTDTQYFGPGTRLTVL.